Each of the 9 T cell receptor beta chains below was sequenced from the same sample in a study of blood T cell repertoires in COVID-19. The method was immunoSEQ multiplex PCR; TCRdb's version includes in-frame clones alone and lacks a portion of them. The repertoire consists of roughly 260,000 clones, with roughly 85% occurring once and the leading ten covering about 3.6%. The specimen sequenced was PBMCs or T cells enriched from blood (not recorded which). The receptors were sampled from a woman in her thirties or forties who had been exposed to COVID-19.

The chain carries TRBV5-1 and TRBJ1-1; D is unclear. V gave up 1 base and J gave up 5 bases, with 12 bases separating them. CDR3 size: 14 residues. Germline V gives CDR1 SGHRS, CDR2 YFSETQ. CDR3 sequence: CASSLSVLQTEAFF. The CDR3 DNA reads as TGCGCCAGCAGCTTGAGTGTCCTGCAGACTGAAGCTTTCTTT. Full variable domain (remainder filled in from reference TRBV5-1 and TRBJ1-1): KAGVTQTPRYLIKTRGQQVTLSCSPISGHRSVSWYQQTPGQGLQFLFEYFSETQRNKGNFPGRFSGRQFSNSRSEMNVSTLELGDSALYLCASSLSVLQTEAFFGQGTRLTVV.

J is TRBJ2-2 and V is TRBV29-1; tentative D call: TRBD1 (6 bases). This CDR3 spans 14 amino acids. Germline CDR1 SQVTM, CDR2 ANQGSEA. Trimming pared 7 bases from V and 5 bases from J, leaving 17 bases between. The CDR3 sequence is CSAGLVGATGELFF. CDR3 nucleotides: TGCAGCGCCGGTCTCGTGGGGGCGACCGGGGAGCTGTTTTTT.

The chain couples TRBV27 to TRBJ1-2, with D perhaps TRBD1 (6 bases). The CDR3 runs 15 residues. V lost 6 bases, J lost 4 bases, and 18 bases lay in between. Germline V gene data show CDR1 as MNHEY and CDR2 as SMNVEV (reference sequence). This CDR3 reads CASSPQGQGGYGYTF. Written as DNA, the CDR3 is TGTGCCAGCAGCCCCCAGGGGCAGGGTGGCTATGGCTACACCTTC.

The chain has TRBV15 and TRBJ2-5, with 8 bases that match TRBD2. The CDR3 is 15 amino acids. CDR1 and CDR2 (germline): LNHNV, YYDKDF (reference sequence). After removal of 3 bases from V and 4 bases from J, the junction contained 7 bases not matched to a gene. CDR3 bases: TGTGCCACCAGCAGCCCGGCGGGGGGAATAGAGACCCAGTACTTC. Encoded protein: CATSSPAGGIETQYF.

The chain uses TRBV29-1 and TRBJ2-7, with 12 bases that match TRBD2. The length of the CDR3 is 12 residues. The V gene end was trimmed by 7 bases and the J gene end by 2 bases; junction bases not matched to a gene: 0. Germline V gene data show CDR1 as SQVTM and CDR2 as ANQGSEA. The CDR3 reads CSASGGAYEQYF. The CDR3 coding sequence is TGCAGCGCTAGCGGGGGGGCCTACGAGCAGTACTTC.

There are a few counts of this clone. V gene TRBV28 combines with J gene TRBJ2-4; 7 nucleotides match TRBD2. After removal of 7 bases from V and 0 bases from J, the junction contained 9 bases not matched to a gene. Germline V gene data show CDR1 as MDHEN and CDR2 as SYDVKM. The CDR3 runs 16 residues. The CDR3 DNA reads as TGTGCCAGCAAAAAGGGAGGGAATTTAGCCAAAAACATTCAGTACTTC. Translating gives CASKKGGNLAKNIQYF. Drawing the rest from reference TRBV28 and TRBJ2-4, the complete variable domain is DVKVTQSSRYLVKRTGEKVFLECVQDMDHENMFWYRQDPGLGLRLIYFSYDVKMKEKGDIPEGYSVSREKKERFSLILESASTNQTSMYLCASKKGGNLAKNIQYFGAGTRLSVL.

This clone was seen once. The chain employs TRBV7-2 and TRBJ1-2; D gene uncertain. Germline CDR1 and CDR2: SGHTA and FQGNSA. Trimming removed 5 bases from V and 1 base from J, with 2 bases in between. The CDR3 runs 11 residues. In nucleotides, the CDR3 is TGTGCCAGCAGCCATAACTATGGCTACACCTTC. Translation gives CASSHNYGYTF.

The chain carries TRBV12-3 or TRBV12-4 and TRBJ2-3; D remains unclear. Trimming pared 6 bases from V and 2 bases from J, leaving 9 bases between. The CDR3 has 13 amino acids. CDR3 sequence (DNA): TGTGCCAGCAGCCTCTCCTCCACAGATACGCAGTATTTT. It encodes CASSLSSTDTQYF.

This clone appeared a few times. The V call is TRBV7-2, the J call TRBJ2-3; the match to TRBD2 covers 10 bases. CDR1 and CDR2 (germline): SGHTA, FQGNSA. The CDR3 is 16 amino acids. V was clipped by 3 bases and J by 5 bases; unmatched bases: 8. The CDR3 here is CASSLGSGGAGDTQYF. The CDR3 DNA sequence: TGTGCCAGCAGCTTGGGGAGCGGGGGGGCCGGAGATACGCAGTATTTT.